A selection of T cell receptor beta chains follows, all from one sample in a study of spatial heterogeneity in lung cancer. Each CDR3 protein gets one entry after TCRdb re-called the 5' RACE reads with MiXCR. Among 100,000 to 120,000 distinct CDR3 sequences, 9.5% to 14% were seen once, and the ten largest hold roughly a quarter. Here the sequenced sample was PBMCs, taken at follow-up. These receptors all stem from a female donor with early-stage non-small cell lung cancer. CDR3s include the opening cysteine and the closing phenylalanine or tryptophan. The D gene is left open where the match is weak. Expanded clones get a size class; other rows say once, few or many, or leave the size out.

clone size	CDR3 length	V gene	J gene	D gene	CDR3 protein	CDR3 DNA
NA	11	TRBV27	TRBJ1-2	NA	CASRGNYGYTF	TGTGCCAGCAGAGGGAACTATGGCTACACCTTC
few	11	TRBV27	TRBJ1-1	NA	CASIGHLEAFF	TGTGCCAGTATTGGACACCTTGAAGCTTTCTTT
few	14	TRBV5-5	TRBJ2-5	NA	CASSFLTGQETQYF	TGTGCCAGCAGCTTTCTGACGGGACAAGAGACCCAGTACTTC
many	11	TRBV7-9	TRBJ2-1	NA	CASSSVSEQFF	TGTGCCAGCAGCTCCGTTTCTGAGCAGTTCTTC
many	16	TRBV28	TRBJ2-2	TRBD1	CASSSFRGRDTGELFF	TGTGCCAGCAGTTCGTTCAGGGGGCGCGACACCGGGGAGCTGTTTTTT
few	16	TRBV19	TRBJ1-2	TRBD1	CASRKSGRGRGYGYTF	TGTGCCAGCCGAAAAAGCGGCAGGGGGCGCGGCTATGGCTACACCTTC
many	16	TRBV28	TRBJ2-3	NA	CASIQSGPPGQDTQYF	TGTGCCAGCATTCAATCCGGACCCCCGGGACAAGATACGCAGTATTTT
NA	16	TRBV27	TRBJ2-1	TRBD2	CASSLSIRREATEQFF	TGTGCCAGCAGTTTATCGATCCGGCGGGAGGCCACCGAGCAGTTCTTC
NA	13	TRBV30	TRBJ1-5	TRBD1	CAWSAGGNQPQHF	TGTGCCTGGAGTGCAGGGGGCAACCAGCCCCAGCATTTT
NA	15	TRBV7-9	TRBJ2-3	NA	CASSPFWDNTDTQYF	TGTGCCAGCAGCCCATTTTGGGACAACACAGATACGCAGTATTTT
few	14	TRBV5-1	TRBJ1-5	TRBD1	CASSVGTGDQPQHF	TGCGCCAGCAGCGTCGGGACAGGAGATCAGCCCCAGCATTTT
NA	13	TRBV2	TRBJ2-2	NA	CASSPPGAGELFF	TGTGCCAGCAGTCCCCCAGGGGCCGGGGAGCTGTTTTTT
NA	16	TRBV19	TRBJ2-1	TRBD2	CASSALGLAENNEQFF	TGTGCCAGTAGTGCCCTCGGACTAGCGGAAAACAATGAGCAGTTCTTC
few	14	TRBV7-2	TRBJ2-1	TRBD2	CASSYSGSAREQFF	TGTGCCAGCAGCTATAGCGGGAGTGCACGGGAGCAGTTCTTC
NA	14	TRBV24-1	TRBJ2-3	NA	CATSDLQSPDTQYF	TGTGCCACCAGTGATTTGCAGAGTCCAGATACGCAGTATTTT
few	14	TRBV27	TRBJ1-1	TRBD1	CASSSWTGNTEAFF	TGTGCCAGCAGTTCCTGGACAGGGAATACTGAAGCTTTCTTT
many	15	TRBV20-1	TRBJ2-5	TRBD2	CSAGRTSGSTETQYF	TGCAGTGCTGGACGGACTAGCGGGAGTACGGAGACCCAGTACTTC
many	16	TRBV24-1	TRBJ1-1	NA	CATSDSSGQRNTEAFF	TGTGCCACCAGTGATTCTTCGGGGCAGCGAAACACTGAAGCTTTCTTT
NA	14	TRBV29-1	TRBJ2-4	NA	CSVPDGAGVNIQYF	TGCAGCGTTCCCGACGGGGCTGGGGTAAACATTCAGTACTTC
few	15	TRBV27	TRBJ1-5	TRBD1	CASGTGGATSQPQHF	TGTGCCAGCGGAACAGGGGGCGCGACGAGTCAGCCCCAGCATTTT
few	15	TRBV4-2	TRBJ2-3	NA	CASSQGRSSTDTQYF	TGTGCCAGCAGCCAGGGCAGGTCCAGCACAGATACGCAGTATTTT
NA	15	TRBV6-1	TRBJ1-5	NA	CASSVTAYSNQPQHF	TGTGCCAGCAGTGTCACAGCATATAGCAATCAGCCCCAGCATTTT
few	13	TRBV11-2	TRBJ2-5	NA	CASGRERQETQYF	TGTGCCAGCGGACGGGAGAGACAAGAGACCCAGTACTTC
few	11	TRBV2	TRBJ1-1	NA	CASMRGGEAFF	TGTGCCAGCATGAGGGGGGGTGAAGCTTTCTTT
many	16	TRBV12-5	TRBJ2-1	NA	CASGLYLRGYDNEQFF	TGTGCTAGTGGTTTGTACCTCCGGGGTTATGACAATGAGCAGTTCTTC
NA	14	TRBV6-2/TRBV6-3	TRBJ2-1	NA	CASSYVSGDNEQFF	TGTGCCAGCAGTTACGTGTCGGGAGACAATGAGCAGTTCTTC
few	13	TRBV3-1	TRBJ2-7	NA	CASSLGSGGQQYF	TGTGCCAGCAGCCTCGGTAGCGGAGGCCAGCAGTACTTC
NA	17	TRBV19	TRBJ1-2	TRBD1	CASSQDRGRGRAYGYTF	TGTGCCAGTAGTCAGGACAGGGGGCGCGGAAGGGCATATGGCTACACCTTC
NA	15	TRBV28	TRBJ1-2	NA	CASSLGGRINYGYTF	TGTGCCAGCAGTTTAGGGGGACGGATTAACTATGGCTACACCTTC
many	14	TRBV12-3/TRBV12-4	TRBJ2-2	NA	CASSPGQNTGELFF	TGTGCCAGCAGTCCCGGACAGAACACCGGGGAGCTGTTTTTT
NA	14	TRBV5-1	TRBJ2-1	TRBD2	CASSLGQGTSYQFF	TGCGCCAGCAGCTTGGGGCAGGGGACTAGTTATCAGTTCTTC
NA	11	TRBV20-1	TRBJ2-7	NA	CSAGLGYEQYF	TGCAGTGCTGGCCTAGGGTACGAGCAGTACTTC
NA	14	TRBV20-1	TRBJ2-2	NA	CSARALGLDGELFF	TGCAGTGCTAGAGCCCTCGGTCTTGACGGGGAGCTGTTTTTT
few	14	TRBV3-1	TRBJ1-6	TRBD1	CASSRQGINSPLHF	TGTGCCAGCAGCCGACAGGGAATAAATTCACCCCTCCACTTT
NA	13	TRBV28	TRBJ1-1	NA	CATKGDFGTEAFF	TGTGCCACTAAAGGGGATTTCGGCACTGAAGCTTTCTTT
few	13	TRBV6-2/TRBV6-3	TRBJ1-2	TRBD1	CASTDRPHYGYTF	TGTGCCAGCACGGACAGGCCCCACTATGGCTACACCTTC
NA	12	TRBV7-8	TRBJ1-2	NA	CASSFGFYGYTF	TGTGCCAGCAGCTTCGGGTTTTATGGCTACACCTTC
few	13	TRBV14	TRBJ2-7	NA	CASSRFGSYEQYF	TGTGCCAGCAGCCGGTTCGGGTCCTACGAGCAGTACTTC
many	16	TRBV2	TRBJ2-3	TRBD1	CASNRRQGAPTDTQYF	TGTGCCAGCAACCGGCGACAGGGGGCCCCCACAGATACGCAGTATTTT
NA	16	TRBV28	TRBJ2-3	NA	CASSPKKIVLADTQYF	TGTGCCAGCAGTCCAAAGAAGATTGTCTTGGCAGATACGCAGTATTTT
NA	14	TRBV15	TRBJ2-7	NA	CATSREGTTYEQYF	TGTGCCACCAGCAGAGAAGGGACCACCTACGAGCAGTACTTC
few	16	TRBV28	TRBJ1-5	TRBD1	CASTTPGGGTWQPQHF	TGTGCCAGCACTACTCCTGGAGGGGGCACGTGGCAGCCCCAGCATTTT
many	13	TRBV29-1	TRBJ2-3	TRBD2	CSSNSGSQDTQYF	TGCAGCTCCAACAGCGGGAGTCAGGATACGCAGTATTTT
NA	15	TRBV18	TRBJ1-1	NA	CASSPPYPRSTEAFF	TGTGCCAGCTCACCACCGTACCCCCGGAGCACTGAAGCTTTCTTT
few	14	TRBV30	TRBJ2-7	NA	CAWSNTDRTYEQYF	TGTGCCTGGAGTAACACGGACAGAACCTACGAGCAGTACTTC
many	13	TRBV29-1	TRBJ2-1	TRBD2	CSVSGGVNNEQFF	TGCAGCGTCAGCGGGGGAGTTAACAATGAGCAGTTCTTC
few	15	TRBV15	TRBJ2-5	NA	CATSRDLGQQETQYF	TGTGCCACCAGCAGAGATCTTGGACAGCAAGAGACCCAGTACTTC
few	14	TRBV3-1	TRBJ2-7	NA	CASSKAGSSYEQYF	TGTGCCAGCAGCAAAGCGGGTTCATCCTACGAGCAGTACTTC
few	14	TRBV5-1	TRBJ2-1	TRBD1	CASSSGQGSFEQFF	TGCGCCAGCAGCTCGGGACAGGGGAGTTTTGAGCAGTTCTTC
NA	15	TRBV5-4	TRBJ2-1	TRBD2	CASSLEAGGFNEQFF	TGTGCCAGCAGCTTGGAAGCGGGAGGGTTTAATGAGCAGTTCTTC
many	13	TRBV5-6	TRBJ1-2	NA	CASSSAHTSRYTF	TGTGCCAGCAGCTCCGCCCATACTAGCCGCTACACCTTC
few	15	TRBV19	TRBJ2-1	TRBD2	CASSPGLAGFDEQFF	TGTGCCAGTAGTCCCGGACTAGCGGGATTCGATGAGCAGTTCTTC
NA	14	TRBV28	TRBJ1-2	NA	CASSTSNLKGGYTF	TGTGCCAGCAGTACCTCAAACCTCAAGGGGGGCTACACCTTC
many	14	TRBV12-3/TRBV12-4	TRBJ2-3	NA	CASSPLGRADTQYF	TGTGCCAGCAGCCCTCTAGGTAGGGCGGATACGCAGTATTTT
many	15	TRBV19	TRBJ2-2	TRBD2	CASSKGLAATGELFF	TGTGCCAGTAGTAAGGGACTAGCGGCCACCGGGGAGCTGTTTTTT
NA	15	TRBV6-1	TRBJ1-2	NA	CASSRLSGGDYGYTF	TGTGCCAGCAGCCGCCTGAGTGGGGGGGACTATGGCTACACCTTC
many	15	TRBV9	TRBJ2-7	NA	CASSVRIRKVNEQYF	TGTGCCAGCAGCGTAAGGATTAGGAAGGTGAACGAGCAGTACTTC
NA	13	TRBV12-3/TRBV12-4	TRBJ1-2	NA	CASSPGAIYGYTF	TGTGCCAGCAGCCCCGGGGCCATCTATGGCTACACCTTC
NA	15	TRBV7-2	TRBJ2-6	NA	CASSRGQPGANVLTF	TGTGCCAGCAGCCGTGGACAGCCTGGGGCCAACGTCCTGACTTTC
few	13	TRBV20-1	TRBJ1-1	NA	CSARAHLNTEAFF	TGCAGTGCTAGAGCTCACCTGAACACTGAAGCTTTCTTT